The subject of this entry is one TCR beta chain. This sample was taken from a study of blood T cell repertoires in COVID-19. About the study: Material from acute and convalescent COVID-19 was sourced from the United States, Italy and Spain. Nucleic acid was either cDNA or gDNA, and it came from T cells, B-cell-depleted T cells, or PBMCs.

In the authors' workflow: Reference gene primer amplification yielded estimated nucleated cell counts. Libraries were prepared by immunoSEQ multiplex PCR; TCRdb keeps only in-frame clonotypes and omits some of them. The V and J calls and clone size come from that table; D and trimming were worked out from the DNA. This table holds under 200,000 clones, approximately 90% found once. V was clipped by 3 bases and J by 5 bases, with 13 bases between them. Germline CDR1 MDHEN, CDR2 SYDVKM. The CDR3 runs 14 residues. The source is a woman between 18 and 29 years old who had recovered from COVID-19. V is TRBV28 and J is TRBJ1-1, with unresolved D. The material sequenced was PBMCs or T cells enriched from blood (not recorded which). CDR3 sequence: CASSFGSVMTEAFF. The CDR3 region has the DNA TGTGCCAGCAGTTTCGGGTCGGTCATGACTGAAGCTTTCTTT.